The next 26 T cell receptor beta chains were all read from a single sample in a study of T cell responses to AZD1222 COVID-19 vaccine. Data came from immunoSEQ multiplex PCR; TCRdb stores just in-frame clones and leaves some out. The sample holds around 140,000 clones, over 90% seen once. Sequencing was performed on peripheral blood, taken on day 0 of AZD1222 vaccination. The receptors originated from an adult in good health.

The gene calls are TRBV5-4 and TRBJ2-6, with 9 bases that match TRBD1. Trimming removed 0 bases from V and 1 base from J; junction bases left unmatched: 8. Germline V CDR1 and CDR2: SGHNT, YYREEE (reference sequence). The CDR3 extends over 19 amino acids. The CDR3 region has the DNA TGTGCCAGCAGCTTGGAACCACCGGGACAGGGATCTGGGGCCAACGTCCTGACTTTC. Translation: CASSLEPPGQGSGANVLTF.

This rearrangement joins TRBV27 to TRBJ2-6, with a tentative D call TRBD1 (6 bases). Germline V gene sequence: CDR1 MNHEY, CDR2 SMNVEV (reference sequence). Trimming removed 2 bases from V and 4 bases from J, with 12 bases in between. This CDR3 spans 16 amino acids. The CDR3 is CASSLLTGRGANVLTF. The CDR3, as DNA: TGTGCCAGCAGTTTACTTACAGGGCGGGGGGCCAACGTCCTGACTTTC.

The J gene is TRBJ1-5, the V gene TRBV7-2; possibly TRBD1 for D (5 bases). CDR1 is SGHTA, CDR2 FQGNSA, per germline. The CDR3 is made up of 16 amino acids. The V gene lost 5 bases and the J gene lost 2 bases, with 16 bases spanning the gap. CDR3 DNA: TGTGCCAGCAGCCCTGGGGGGGGAGGAGGCAATCAGCCCCAGCATTTT. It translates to CASSPGGGGGNQPQHF.

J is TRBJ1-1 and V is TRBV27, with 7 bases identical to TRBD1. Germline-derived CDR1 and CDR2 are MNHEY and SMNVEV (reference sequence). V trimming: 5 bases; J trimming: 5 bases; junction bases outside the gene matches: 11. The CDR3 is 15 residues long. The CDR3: CASSRSKGARTEAFF. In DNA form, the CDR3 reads TGTGCCAGCAGTAGGTCGAAGGGGGCGCGAACTGAAGCTTTCTTT.

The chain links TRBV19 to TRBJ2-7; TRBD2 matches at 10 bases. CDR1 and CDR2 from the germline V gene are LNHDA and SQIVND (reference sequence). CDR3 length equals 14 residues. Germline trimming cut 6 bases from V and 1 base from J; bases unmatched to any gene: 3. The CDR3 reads CASSPGLASYEQYF. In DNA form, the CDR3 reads TGTGCCAGTAGCCCGGGACTAGCGTCCTACGAGCAGTACTTC.

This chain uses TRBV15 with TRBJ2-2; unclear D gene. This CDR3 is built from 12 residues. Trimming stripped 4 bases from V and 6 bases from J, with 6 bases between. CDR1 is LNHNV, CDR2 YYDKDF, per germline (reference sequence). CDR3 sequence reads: CATSTLSGELFF. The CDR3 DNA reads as TGTGCCACCAGCACCCTTTCCGGGGAGCTGTTTTTT.

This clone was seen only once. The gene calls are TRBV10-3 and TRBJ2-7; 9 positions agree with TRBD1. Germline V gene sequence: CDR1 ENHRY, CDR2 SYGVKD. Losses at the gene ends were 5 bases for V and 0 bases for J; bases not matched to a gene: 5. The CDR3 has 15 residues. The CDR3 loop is CAISRGQGPSYEQYF. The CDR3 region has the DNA TGTGCCATCAGTCGGGGACAGGGACCCTCCTACGAGCAGTACTTC.

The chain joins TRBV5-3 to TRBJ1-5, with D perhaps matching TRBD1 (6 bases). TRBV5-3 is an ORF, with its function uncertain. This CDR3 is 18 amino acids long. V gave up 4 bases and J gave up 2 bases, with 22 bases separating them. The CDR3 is CARSRTTNRERGNQPQHF. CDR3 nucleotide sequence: TGTGCCAGAAGCCGCACGACCAACAGGGAGAGGGGCAATCAGCCCCAGCATTTT.

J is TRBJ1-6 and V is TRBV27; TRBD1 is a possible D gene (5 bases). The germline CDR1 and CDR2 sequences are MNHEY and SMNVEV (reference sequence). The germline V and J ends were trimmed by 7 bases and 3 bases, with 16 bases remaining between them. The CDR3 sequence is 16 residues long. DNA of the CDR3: TGTGCCAGCACTTTTACAGGCACCGTCTATAATTCACCCCTCCACTTT. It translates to CASTFTGTVYNSPLHF.

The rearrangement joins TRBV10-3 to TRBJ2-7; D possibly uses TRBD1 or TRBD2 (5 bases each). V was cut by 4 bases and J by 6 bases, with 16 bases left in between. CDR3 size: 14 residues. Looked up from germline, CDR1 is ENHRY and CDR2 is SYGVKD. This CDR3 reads CAISAPVRGGEQYF. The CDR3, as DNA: TGTGCCATCAGTGCGCCGGTCCGGGGCGGCGAGCAGTACTTC.

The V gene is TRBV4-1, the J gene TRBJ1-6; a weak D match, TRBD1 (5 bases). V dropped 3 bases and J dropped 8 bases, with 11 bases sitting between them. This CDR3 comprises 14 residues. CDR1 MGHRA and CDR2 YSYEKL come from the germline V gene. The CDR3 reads CASSQQGWDSPLHF. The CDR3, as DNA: TGCGCCAGCAGCCAGCAGGGTTGGGATTCACCCCTCCACTTT.

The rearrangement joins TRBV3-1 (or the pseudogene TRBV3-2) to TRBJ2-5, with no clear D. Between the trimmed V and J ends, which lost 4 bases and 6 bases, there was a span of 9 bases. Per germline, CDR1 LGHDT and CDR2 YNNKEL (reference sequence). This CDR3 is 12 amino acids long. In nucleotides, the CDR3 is TGTGCCAGCAGCCTGAGGACGAAGACCCAGTACTTC. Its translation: CASSLRTKTQYF.

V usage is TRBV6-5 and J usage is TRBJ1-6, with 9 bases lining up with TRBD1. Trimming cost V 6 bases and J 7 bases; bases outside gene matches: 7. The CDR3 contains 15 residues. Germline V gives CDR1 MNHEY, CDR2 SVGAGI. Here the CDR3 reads CASRRTGTGNSPLHF. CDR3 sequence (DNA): TGTGCCAGCAGGCGTACCGGGACAGGGAATTCACCCCTCCACTTT.

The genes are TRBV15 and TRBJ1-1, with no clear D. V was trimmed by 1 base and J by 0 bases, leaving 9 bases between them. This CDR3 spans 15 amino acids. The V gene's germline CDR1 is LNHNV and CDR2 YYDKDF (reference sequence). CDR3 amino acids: CATSRGRGLNTEAFF. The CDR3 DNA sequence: TGTGCCACCAGCAGAGGGAGAGGCTTGAACACTGAAGCTTTCTTT. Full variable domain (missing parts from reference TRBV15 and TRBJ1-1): DAMVIQNPRYQVTQFGKPVTLSCSQTLNHNVMYWYQQKSSQAPKLLFHYYDKDFNNEADTPDNFQSRRPNTSFCFLDIRSPGLGDTAMYLCATSRGRGLNTEAFFGQGTRLTVV.

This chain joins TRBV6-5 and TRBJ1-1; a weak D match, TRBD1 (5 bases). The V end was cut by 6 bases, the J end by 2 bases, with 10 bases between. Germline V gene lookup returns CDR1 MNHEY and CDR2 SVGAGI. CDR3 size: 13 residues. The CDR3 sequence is CASRLQVNTEAFF. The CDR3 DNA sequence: TGTGCCAGCAGGTTACAGGTTAACACTGAAGCTTTCTTT.

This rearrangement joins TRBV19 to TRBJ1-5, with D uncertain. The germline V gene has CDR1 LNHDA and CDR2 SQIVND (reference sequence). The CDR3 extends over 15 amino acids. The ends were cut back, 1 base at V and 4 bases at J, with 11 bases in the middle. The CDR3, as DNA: TGTGCCAGTAGTATAGCCGGACGCCAGAATCAGCCCCAGCATTTT. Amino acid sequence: CASSIAGRQNQPQHF.

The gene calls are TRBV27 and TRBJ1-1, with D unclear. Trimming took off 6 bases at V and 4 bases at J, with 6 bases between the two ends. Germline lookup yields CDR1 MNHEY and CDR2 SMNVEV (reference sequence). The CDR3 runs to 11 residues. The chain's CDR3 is CASSGRTEAFF. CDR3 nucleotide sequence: TGTGCCAGCAGCGGGCGCACTGAAGCTTTCTTT.

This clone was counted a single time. The CDR3 is CASSTPTGGGYEQYF. In nucleotides, the CDR3 is TGTGCCAGTAGTACCCCAACAGGGGGCGGGTACGAGCAGTACTTC. The chain combines TRBV19 with TRBJ2-7, with 9 bases fitting TRBD1. The length of the CDR3 is 15 residues. Germline V gene data show CDR1 as LNHDA and CDR2 as SQIVND (reference sequence). V gave up 4 bases and J gave up 4 bases; unmatched junction bases: 8.

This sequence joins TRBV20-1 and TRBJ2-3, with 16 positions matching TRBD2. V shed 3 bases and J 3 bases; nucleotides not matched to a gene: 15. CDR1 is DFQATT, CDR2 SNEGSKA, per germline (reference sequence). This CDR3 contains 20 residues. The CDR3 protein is CSASGTGTSGGVRFTDTQYF. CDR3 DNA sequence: TGCAGTGCTAGTGGAACCGGGACTAGCGGGGGGGTCCGATTTACAGATACGCAGTATTTT.

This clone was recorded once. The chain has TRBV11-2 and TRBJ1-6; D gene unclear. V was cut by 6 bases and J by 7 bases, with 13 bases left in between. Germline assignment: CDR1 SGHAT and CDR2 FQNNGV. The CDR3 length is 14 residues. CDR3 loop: CASRSGESNSPLHF. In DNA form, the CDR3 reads TGTGCCAGCAGGTCCGGGGAAAGCAATTCACCCCTCCACTTT.

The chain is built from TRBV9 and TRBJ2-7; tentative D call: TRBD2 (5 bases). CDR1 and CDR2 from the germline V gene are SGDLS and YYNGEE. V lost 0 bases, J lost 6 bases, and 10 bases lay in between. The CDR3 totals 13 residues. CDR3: CASSVGLATEQYF. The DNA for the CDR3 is TGTGCCAGCAGCGTAGGCCTAGCAACCGAGCAGTACTTC.

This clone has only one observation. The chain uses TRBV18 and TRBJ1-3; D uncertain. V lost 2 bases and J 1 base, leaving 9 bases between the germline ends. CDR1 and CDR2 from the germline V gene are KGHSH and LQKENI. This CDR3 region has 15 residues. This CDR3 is CASSPDTKSGNTIYF. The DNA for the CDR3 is TGTGCCAGCTCACCAGACACCAAATCTGGAAACACCATATATTTT. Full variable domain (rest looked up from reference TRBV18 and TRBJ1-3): NAGVMQNPRHLVRRRGQEARLRCSPMKGHSHVYWYRQLPEEGLKFMVYLQKENIIDESGMPKERFSAEFPKEGPSILRIQQVVRGDSAAYFCASSPDTKSGNTIYFGEGSWLTVV.

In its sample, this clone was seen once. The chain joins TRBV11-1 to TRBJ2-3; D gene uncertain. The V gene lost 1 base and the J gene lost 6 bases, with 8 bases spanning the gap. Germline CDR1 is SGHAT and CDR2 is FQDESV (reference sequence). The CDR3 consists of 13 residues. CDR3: CASSLDRRDTQYF. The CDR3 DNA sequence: TGTGCCAGCAGCTTAGATCGCCGGGATACGCAGTATTTT.

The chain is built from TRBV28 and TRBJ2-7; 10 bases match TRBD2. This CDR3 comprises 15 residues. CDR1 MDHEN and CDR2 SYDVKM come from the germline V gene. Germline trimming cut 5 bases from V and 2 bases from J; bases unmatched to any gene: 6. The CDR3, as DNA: TGTGCCAGCAGTCCCGGACTAGCGGCAACCTACGAGCAGTACTTC. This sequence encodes CASSPGLAATYEQYF.

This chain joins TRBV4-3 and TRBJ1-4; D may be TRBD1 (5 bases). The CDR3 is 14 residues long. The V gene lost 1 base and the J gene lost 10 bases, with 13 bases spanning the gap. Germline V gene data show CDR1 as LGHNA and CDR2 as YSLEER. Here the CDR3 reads CASSQAPGEGKLFF. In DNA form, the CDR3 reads TGCGCCAGCAGCCAAGCCCCGGGGGAGGGAAAACTGTTTTTT.

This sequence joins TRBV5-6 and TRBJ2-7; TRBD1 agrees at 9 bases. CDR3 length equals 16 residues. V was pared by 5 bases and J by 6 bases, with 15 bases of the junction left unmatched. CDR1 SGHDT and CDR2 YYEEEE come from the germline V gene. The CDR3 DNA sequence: TGTGCCAGCAGGCTTGCCACGGGACAGGGTCGTTCCGAGCAGTACTTC. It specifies CASRLATGQGRSEQYF.